This T cell receptor (beta chain) stems from a study of CD8 T cells in ankylosing spondylitis. General study findings and limits: Existing reports had already noted some motif variants in reactive arthritis synovial fluid and blood.

In the case of this clonotype: Antigen: not known.

Generation of TCR beta libraries employed quantitative 5'-RACE incorporating molecular barcodes. TCRdb recomputed calls from the 5' RACE reads with MiXCR, one row per CDR3 protein. The sample holds 250,000 to 300,000 distinct CDR3 sequences, 15% to 25% seen once. The germline V gene encodes CDR1 GTSNPN and CDR2 SVGIG (reference sequence). This CDR3 comprises 15 residues. J was trimmed by 2 bases and V by 4 bases; bases with no gene match: 6. The receptor was derived from a male donor with ankylosing spondylitis or in good health (not recorded which). Sequencing was done on a sample of blood, either unsorted or a sorted T cell fraction (not recorded which). The chain is built from TRBV30 and TRBJ2-3; 10 bases are shared with TRBD2. CDR3 loop: CAWNQRGGITDTQYF. Here the CDR3 DNA reads TGTGCCTGGAATCAGCGGGGGGGCATCACAGATACGCAGTATTTT.